This T cell receptor (beta chain) appears in the sequencing data of a study of breast tumors, draining lymph nodes, adjacent tissues. Overall study results and limits: Tumor and nontumor repertoires were significantly more similar in luminal-like than in basal-like breast cancer. Most tumor T cells seemingly derive from lymph node, then expand in tumor.

TCRdb called the multiplex PCR reads again in MiXCR, with one record for every CDR3 protein. The table shows about 230,000 distinct CDR3 sequences, with roughly 30% occurring only once. Between the trimmed V and J ends, which lost 2 bases and 4 bases, there was a span of 7 bases. The CDR3 is 12 amino acids. CDR1 and CDR2 (germline): DFQATT, SNEGSKA (reference sequence). Axillary draining lymph nodes of breast cancer patients supplied the node samples. Comments on this clonotype: Its specificity is unknown.

The source material was axillary lymph node tissue. This chain links TRBV20-1 with TRBJ2-3, with D hard to call. This receptor was obtained from a female donor with breast cancer. Some clones in this sample may be carry-over from other donors' samples. This chain's CDR3 is CSARPGSDTQYF. CDR3 bases: TGCAGTGCTAGACCCGGGTCAGATACGCAGTATTTT.